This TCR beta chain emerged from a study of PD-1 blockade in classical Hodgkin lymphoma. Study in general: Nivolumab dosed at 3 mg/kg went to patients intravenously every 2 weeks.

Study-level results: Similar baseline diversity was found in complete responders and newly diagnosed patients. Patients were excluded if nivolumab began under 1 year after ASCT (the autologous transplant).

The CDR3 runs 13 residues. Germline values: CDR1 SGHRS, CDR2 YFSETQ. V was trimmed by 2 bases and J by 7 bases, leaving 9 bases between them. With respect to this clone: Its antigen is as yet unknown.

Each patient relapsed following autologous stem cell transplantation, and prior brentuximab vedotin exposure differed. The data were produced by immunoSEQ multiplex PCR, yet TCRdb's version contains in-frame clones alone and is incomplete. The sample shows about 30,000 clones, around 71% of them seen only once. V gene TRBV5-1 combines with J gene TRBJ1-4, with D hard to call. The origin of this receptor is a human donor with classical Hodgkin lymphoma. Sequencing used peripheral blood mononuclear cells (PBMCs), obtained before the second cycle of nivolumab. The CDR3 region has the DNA TGCGCCAGCAGCTTAGGAGGGTCTGAAAAACTGTTTTTT. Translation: CASSLGGSEKLFF.